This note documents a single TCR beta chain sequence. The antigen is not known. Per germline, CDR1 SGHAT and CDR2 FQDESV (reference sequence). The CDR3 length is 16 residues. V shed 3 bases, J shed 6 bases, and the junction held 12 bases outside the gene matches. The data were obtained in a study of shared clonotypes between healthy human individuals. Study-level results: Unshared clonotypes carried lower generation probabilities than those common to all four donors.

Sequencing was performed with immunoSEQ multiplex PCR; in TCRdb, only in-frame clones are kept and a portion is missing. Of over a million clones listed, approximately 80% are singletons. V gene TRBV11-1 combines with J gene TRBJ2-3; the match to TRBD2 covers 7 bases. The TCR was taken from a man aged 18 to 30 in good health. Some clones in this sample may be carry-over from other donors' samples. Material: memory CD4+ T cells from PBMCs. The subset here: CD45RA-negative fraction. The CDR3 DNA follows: TGTGCCAGCAGCTTCCGGAGGACTAGTTCATTGGATACGCAGTATTTT. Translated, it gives CASSFRRTSSLDTQYF.